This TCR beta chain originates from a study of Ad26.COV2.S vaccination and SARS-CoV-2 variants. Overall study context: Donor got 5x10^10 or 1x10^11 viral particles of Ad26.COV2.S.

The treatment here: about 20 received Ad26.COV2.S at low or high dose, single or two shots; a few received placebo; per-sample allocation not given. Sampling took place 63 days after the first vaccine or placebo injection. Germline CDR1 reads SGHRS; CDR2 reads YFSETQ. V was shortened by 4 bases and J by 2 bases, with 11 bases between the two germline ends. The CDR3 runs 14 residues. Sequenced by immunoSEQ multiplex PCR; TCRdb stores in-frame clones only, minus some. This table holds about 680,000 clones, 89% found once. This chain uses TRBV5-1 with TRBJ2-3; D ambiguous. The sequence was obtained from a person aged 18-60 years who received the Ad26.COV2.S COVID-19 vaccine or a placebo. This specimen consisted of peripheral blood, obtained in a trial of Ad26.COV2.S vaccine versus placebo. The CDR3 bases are TGCGCCAGCAGCAATCGCGGTTCCACAGATACGCAGTATTTT. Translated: CASSNRGSTDTQYF.